This TCR beta chain was sequenced in a study of cytomegalovirus exposure and HLA in healthy donors. Whole-study context: Earlier sequencing of some 190 million T cells yielded around 120 million unique TCR beta sequences. Study-level points and caveats: V segments that were indistinguishable, TRBV6-2 and TRBV6-3 among them, were omitted from analysis. Earlier results showed most TCR beta V segments being productive about 90% or about 30% of the time.

V was shortened by 0 bases and J by 6 bases, with 12 bases between the two germline ends. CDR1 is SGHKS and CDR2 is YYEKEE in the germline V gene (reference sequence). The CDR3 totals 14 residues. With 60 Vbeta and 13 Jbeta primers, the PCR was carried out. TCRdb's copy holds only in-frame clones and misses some; the assay was immunoSEQ multiplex PCR. Of some 210,000 clones detected, 75% to 90% appear once; the ten largest clones hold 1.3%. In regard to this clone: Its antigen is unknown.

The receptor's source is a young man in good health and CMV-seronegative. This chain uses TRBV5-5 with TRBJ1-2; D may be TRBD1 (5 bases). The material sequenced was PBMCs. The CDR3 DNA reads TGTGCCAGCAGCTTGGCCCGGGGGTTGGATGGCTACACCTTC. Its translation is CASSLARGLDGYTF.